The clone carrying this TCR beta chain was detected only a few times. What it binds is unknown. The sample comes from a study of T cell repertoires in cytomegalovirus infection. Study information: Public TCR beta signature analysis indicated the presence of both CMV infection and matching HLA type.

With 6 bases clipped from V and 10 bases from J, the junction kept 11 bases outside the gene matches. The CDR3 is made up of 15 amino acids. Per the germline V gene, CDR1 is MNHEY and CDR2 is SMNVEV (reference sequence). Study-wide results and limits: HLA-C-restricted, CMV-specific TCR beta clonotypes were dominant ex vivo. Cumulative frequency (of public TCR beta family members) identified carriers of CMV plus the relevant HLA.

One entry per CDR3 protein results from TCRdb running MiXCR on the reads. Among 200,000 to 300,000 distinct CDR3 sequences listed, roughly 9% were seen once. The material sequenced was PBMCs. The receptor was isolated from a human donor in good health (CMV status not recorded). Some clones in this sample may be carry-over from other donors' samples. The rearrangement uses TRBV27 and TRBJ1-6, with 8 bases that match TRBD1. The CDR3 nucleotides are TGTGCCAGCAGCCGATCGACAGGGGTGGGGTCACCCCTCCACTTT. As protein: CASSRSTGVGSPLHF.